The present TCR beta chain was sequenced within a study of regulatory T cells in long-lasting Graves disease. Only a few counts were recorded for this clonotype. Its antigen is not known. Described time point: persistent/refractory GD, antithyroid drugs over 5 years with positive TRAb. After RNA was extracted from PBMCs, the TCR library was made from it. American Thyroid Association guidelines defined Graves' disease diagnosis. The V end lost 0 bases, the J end lost 4 bases, and 12 bases lay between the germline ends. The V gene's germline CDR1 is DFQATT and CDR2 SNEGSKA (reference sequence). CDR3 length equals 14 residues. Broader study findings: Persistent disease samples used TRBV28, TRBJ1-2 and TRBJ2-5 preferentially. Peripheral blood, not thyroid tissue, was the sole material studied. Fewer public clonotypes were shared by new patients (966) than by persistent patients (approximately 2,700).

Arm-PCR of CDR3 regions and iRepertoire HTBI primers were used to build TCR beta libraries. TCRdb fed the multiplex PCR reads into MiXCR, producing one record per CDR3 protein. The table lists more than 650,000 distinct CDR3 sequences, around 30% of them singletons. This sequence joins TRBV20-1 and TRBJ1-1; D gene unclear. This TCR was recovered from a female donor with Graves disease. Sequenced material: peripheral blood mononuclear cells (PBMCs), taken when the disease was refractory, from a patient treated with antithyroid drugs. The CDR3 loop reads CSAREERTFTEAFF. The CDR3 DNA reads TGCAGTGCTAGAGAGGAGCGGACTTTCACTGAAGCTTTCTTT.